A single sample is the source of the 4 T cell receptor beta chains below, sequenced in a study of cytomegalovirus exposure and HLA in healthy donors. The PCR was carried out with 60 Vbeta primers and 13 Jbeta primers. Here immunoSEQ multiplex PCR was the method, and the copy in TCRdb shows in-frame clones only, minus some. Recorded here are about 46,000 clones; the top ten clones represent roughly 0.99%. The sample was PBMCs. These receptors all stem from a woman between 40 and 50 years old in good health and CMV-seronegative.

The chain carries TRBV28 and TRBJ2-7; TRBD1 aligns across 7 bases. J was trimmed by 4 bases and V by 7 bases; bases with no gene match: 13. The CDR3 has 15 residues. The germline V gene has CDR1 MDHEN and CDR2 SYDVKM. CDR3: CASTPTGLRGYEQYF. CDR3 sequence (DNA): TGTGCCAGCACCCCGACAGGGCTTAGGGGATACGAGCAGTACTTC.

The chain carries TRBV9 and TRBJ2-1; D uncertain. Trimming cost V 0 bases and J 2 bases, with 6 bases left between them. The germline gives CDR1 SGDLS, CDR2 YYNGEE. The CDR3 covers 14 residues. The DNA for the CDR3 is TGTGCCAGCAGCGTAGGGGCAGCCTACAATGAGCAGTTCTTC. Protein: CASSVGAAYNEQFF.

V and J are TRBV5-1 and TRBJ2-3; 11 bases fit TRBD1. The germline V gene encodes CDR1 SGHRS and CDR2 YFSETQ. After removal of 4 bases from V and 3 bases from J, the junction contained 4 bases not matched to a gene. The CDR3 sequence is 15 residues long. This CDR3 is CASSVGTGGTDTQYF. DNA of the CDR3: TGCGCCAGCAGCGTGGGGACAGGGGGTACAGATACGCAGTATTTT.

The chain recombines TRBV10-3 with TRBJ2-3; D is unresolved. From germline, CDR1 is ENHRY and CDR2 SYGVKD. This CDR3 has 13 amino acids. V gave up 5 bases and J gave up 0 bases, with 6 bases separating them. Written as DNA, the CDR3 is TGTGCCATCAGTATAGCTAGCACAGATACGCAGTATTTT. This translates into CAISIASTDTQYF.